The 19 T cell receptor beta chains reported below all come from one sample, sequenced in a study of blood T cell repertoires in COVID-19. Method: immunoSEQ multiplex PCR; TCRdb's copy keeps in-frame clones and lacks some. Of some 48,000 clones listed, about 85% are singletons. The sample was peripheral blood. The source of these receptors is a woman of 80 years or more in a cohort sampled during active or convalescent COVID-19.

CDR3 bases: TGTGCCAGCAGCGTAAAAACTAGCGGCGCAGATACGCAGTATTTT. Translation gives CASSVKTSGADTQYF. The genes are TRBV9 and TRBJ2-3; 8 bases agree with TRBD2. With V trimmed by 1 base and J by 4 bases, 5 bases remained unmatched. Germline CDR1 reads SGDLS; CDR2 reads YYNGEE. CDR3 length equals 15 residues.

The CDR3 sequence is CASSPQGYLYEQYF. DNA of the CDR3: TGTGCCAGCAGTCCTCAGGGTTATTTATACGAGCAGTACTTC. The J gene is TRBJ2-7, the V gene TRBV2, with D possibly TRBD1 on 5 matching bases. V gave up 5 bases and J gave up 4 bases, with 15 bases separating them. CDR1 is SNHLY, CDR2 FYNNEI, per germline. This CDR3 is built from 14 residues.

V is TRBV5-1 and J is TRBJ1-1; TRBD1 aligns across 11 bases. With V trimmed by 10 bases and J by 1 base, 12 bases remained unmatched. CDR1 is SGHRS and CDR2 is YFSETQ in the germline V gene. The length of the CDR3 is 16 residues. CDR3 region: CAVSRGQGAGNTEAFF. The CDR3 coding sequence is TGCGCCGTTTCCCGCGGACAGGGGGCTGGGAACACTGAAGCTTTCTTT.

J is TRBJ1-3 and V is TRBV9; D uncertain. The CDR3 totals 14 residues. V was clipped by 6 bases and J by 0 bases, with 10 bases between them. CDR1 and CDR2 (germline): SGDLS, YYNGEE. This chain's CDR3 is CASTFGDSGNTIYF. The DNA for the CDR3 is TGTGCCAGCACCTTCGGAGACTCTGGAAACACCATATATTTT.

V gene TRBV7-2 combines with J gene TRBJ2-3, with D tentatively TRBD2 (6 bases). CDR3 length: 14 residues. Trimming pared 5 bases from V and 2 bases from J, leaving 11 bases between. Germline V gene sequence: CDR1 SGHTA, CDR2 FQGNSA. CDR3 DNA sequence: TGTGCCAGCAGCCCCCGGGGGATCACAGATACGCAGTATTTT. Translating gives CASSPRGITDTQYF.

The chain joins TRBV5-1 to TRBJ2-5; TRBD2 matches 8 bases. V dropped 2 bases and J dropped 5; count of bases not matched to a gene: 8. Germline values: CDR1 SGHRS, CDR2 YFSETQ. This CDR3 is built from 15 residues. The DNA for the CDR3 is TGCGCCAGCAGCTTCAGCGGGAGAATGGGTGAGACCCAGTACTTC. Amino acids: CASSFSGRMGETQYF.

The V and J genes are TRBV7-2 and TRBJ2-5; D is possibly TRBD2 (5 bases). This CDR3 region has 14 residues. V lost 0 bases to trimming and J lost 7 bases, with 12 bases between them. The germline gives CDR1 SGHTA, CDR2 FQGNSA. The CDR3 sequence: CASSLAREGSTQYF. CDR3 bases: TGTGCCAGCAGCTTAGCCCGGGAAGGTTCGACCCAGTACTTC.

The chain links TRBV7-2 to TRBJ2-3; a weak D match, TRBD2 (6 bases). Germline CDR1 SGHTA, CDR2 FQGNSA. The length of the CDR3 is 14 residues. V dropped 1 base and J dropped 2 bases, with 7 bases sitting between them. The CDR3 protein is CASSLGGATDTQYF. CDR3 DNA: TGTGCCAGCAGCTTAGGCGGGGCCACAGATACGCAGTATTTT.

This chain joins TRBV11-3 and TRBJ2-5; D is undetermined. CDR1 and CDR2 (germline): SGHNT, YENEEA. V lost 3 bases and J 2 bases, leaving 10 bases between the germline ends. The CDR3 is 14 residues long. In nucleotides, the CDR3 is TGTGCCAGCAGCTTTCGTTTCAGTCAAGAGACCCAGTACTTC. It translates to CASSFRFSQETQYF. The complete variable domain, with remaining parts taken from reference TRBV11-3 and TRBJ2-5, reads EAGVVQSPRYKIIEKKQPVAFWCNPISGHNTLYWYLQNLGQGPELLIRYENEEAVDDSQLPKDRFSAERLKGVDSTLKIQPAELGDSAVYLCASSFRFSQETQYFGPGTRLLVL.

This clone has just a few counts. The chain couples TRBV9 to TRBJ1-1; possible D gene TRBD1, 6 bases. There are 15 residues in the CDR3. Looked up from germline, CDR1 is SGDLS and CDR2 is YYNGEE. Between the trimmed V and J ends, which lost 4 bases and 1 base, there was a span of 14 bases. The CDR3 DNA is TGTGCCAGCAGCTCCCCCGGGACACGGAACACTGAAGCTTTCTTT. Protein product: CASSSPGTRNTEAFF.

The chain has TRBV6-6 and TRBJ1-2; tentative D call: TRBD1 (6 bases). V lost 1 base and J 2 bases, leaving 14 bases between the germline ends. CDR3 length equals 16 residues. Germline V gene sequence: CDR1 MNHNY, CDR2 SVGAGI (reference sequence). CDR3 sequence (DNA): TGTGCCAGCAGTTACTTATCGGGGCAGGGGAACTATGGCTACACCTTC. Its protein is CASSYLSGQGNYGYTF.

V usage is TRBV12-3 or TRBV12-4 and J usage is TRBJ2-5; a possible D gene is TRBD1 (6 bases). This CDR3 contains 13 residues. Trimming left V 3 bases short and J 5 bases short, with 10 bases between. CDR3 protein: CASSLGAGETQYF. The CDR3 region has the DNA TGTGCCAGCAGTTTGGGGGCCGGGGAGACCCAGTACTTC.

The rearrangement uses TRBV5-1 and TRBJ2-7; D call uncertain. This CDR3 comprises 13 residues. V shed 4 bases and J shed 0 bases, with 8 bases lying between them. Germline CDR1 SGHRS, CDR2 YFSETQ. For the CDR3, the DNA is TGCGCCAGCAGCCCCGCTAGCTCCTACGAGCAGTACTTC. It specifies CASSPASSYEQYF.

This clone showed up just a few times. This sequence joins TRBV24-1 and TRBJ1-1; D is undetermined. Deletions cut 2 bases from V and 2 bases from J, with 11 bases between. CDR1 and CDR2 from the germline V gene are KGHDR and SFDVKD. This CDR3 region has 15 residues. The CDR3 spells CATSDSTSSNTEAFF. The CDR3 nucleotides read TGTGCCACCAGTGATTCGACATCGAGCAACACTGAAGCTTTCTTT.

The V and J genes are TRBV7-8 and TRBJ2-1, with D maybe TRBD2 (5 bases). There are 11 residues in the CDR3. The germline V and J ends were trimmed by 4 bases and 10 bases, with 8 bases remaining between them. CDR1 and CDR2 from the germline V gene are SGHVS and FQNEAQ. DNA of the CDR3: TGTGCCAGCAGCTCTAGCAGGGAGCAGTTCTTC. Amino acid sequence: CASSSSREQFF.

The chain uses TRBV5-1 and TRBJ1-1; the D is unclear. The CDR3 sequence is 17 residues long. V dropped 0 bases and J dropped 3 bases, with 18 bases sitting between them. Germline CDR1 SGHRS, CDR2 YFSETQ. CDR3 amino acids: CASSLGVSSLRDTEAFF. In DNA, the CDR3 is TGCGCCAGCAGCTTGGGGGTCAGTAGCCTACGGGACACTGAAGCTTTCTTT.

The chain joins TRBV6-6 to TRBJ1-5; a possible D gene is TRBD1 (6 bases). The CDR3 has 14 residues. V lost 6 bases, J lost 7 bases, and 16 bases lay in between. From germline, CDR1 is MNHNY and CDR2 SVGAGI (reference sequence). This chain's CDR3 is CASSPTGLGQPQHF. CDR3 nucleotides: TGTGCCAGCAGCCCCACAGGGTTGGGGCAGCCCCAGCATTTT.

The J gene is TRBJ2-7, the V gene TRBV6-5, with a weak D call TRBD1 (5 bases). In germline, CDR1 is MNHEY, CDR2 SVGAGI. Trimming cost V 6 bases and J 4 bases, with 19 bases left between them. This CDR3 contains 15 residues. CDR3: CASSASGAGEYEQYF. The CDR3 bases are TGTGCCAGCAGCGCCTCTGGGGCCGGAGAGTACGAGCAGTACTTC.

This clone was seen a single time. The chain uses TRBV30 and TRBJ2-3; D gene unclear. The CDR3 totals 11 residues. Trimming took 1 base from V and 6 from J, leaving 5 bases between them. Germline V lookup: CDR1 GTSNPN, CDR2 SVGIG (reference sequence). CDR3: CAWSALDTQYF. The CDR3 DNA reads as TGTGCCTGGAGTGCCCTGGATACGCAGTATTTT.